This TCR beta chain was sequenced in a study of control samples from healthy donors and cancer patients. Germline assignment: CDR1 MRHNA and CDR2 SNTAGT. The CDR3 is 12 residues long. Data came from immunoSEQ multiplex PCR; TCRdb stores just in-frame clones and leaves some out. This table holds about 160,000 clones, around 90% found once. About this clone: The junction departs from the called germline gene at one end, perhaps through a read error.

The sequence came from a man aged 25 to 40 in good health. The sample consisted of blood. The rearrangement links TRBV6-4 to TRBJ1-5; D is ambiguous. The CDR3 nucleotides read TGTGCCAGCAGTGACCCAACACCGTCCAAGAATTTT. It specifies CASSDPTPSKNF.